The 28 T cell receptor beta chains given below trace back to one sample, sequenced in a study of T cell responses to AZD1222 COVID-19 vaccine. Here immunoSEQ multiplex PCR was the method, and the copy in TCRdb shows in-frame clones only, minus some. The data show more than 150,000 clones, with 75% to 90% seen just once and 5% to 7% held by the top ten. Sequenced material: peripheral blood, taken on day 0 of AZD1222 vaccination. Receptors originate from an adult in good health.

The V call is TRBV6-5, the J call TRBJ1-2; no reliable D call. The V gene lost 0 bases and the J gene lost 4 bases, with 15 bases spanning the gap. Germline V gene lookup returns CDR1 MNHEY and CDR2 SVGAGI. This CDR3 is built from 16 residues. The CDR3, as DNA: TGTGCCAGCAGTTACTCTGGGTCCAGAGCAGGCTATGGCTACACCTTC. Translating it yields CASSYSGSRAGYGYTF.

The rearrangement links TRBV27 to TRBJ1-2; D uncertain. The CDR3 covers 14 residues. V was cut by 6 bases and J by 6 bases, with 17 bases left in between. Germline V gene data show CDR1 as MNHEY and CDR2 as SMNVEV (reference sequence). The CDR3 DNA is TGTGCCAGCAGAGTAGGTCCCGGGCCTAATGGCTACACCTTC. It encodes CASRVGPGPNGYTF.

V and J are TRBV28 and TRBJ1-6; D is unresolved. CDR3 length: 14 amino acids. V dropped 2 bases and J dropped 7 bases, with 9 bases sitting between them. The germline V gene encodes CDR1 MDHEN and CDR2 SYDVKM. The CDR3 nucleotides are TGTGCCAGCAGTTTAGGACCGAGGAATTCACCCCTCCACTTT. Amino acid sequence: CASSLGPRNSPLHF. Together with reference TRBV28 and TRBJ1-6, the CDR3 gives the full variable domain: DVKVTQSSRYLVKRTGEKVFLECVQDMDHENMFWYRQDPGLGLRLIYFSYDVKMKEKGDIPEGYSVSREKKERFSLILESASTNQTSMYLCASSLGPRNSPLHFGNGTRLTVT.

This clone was found once. The V call is TRBV30, the J call TRBJ1-6; D uncertain. The V gene's germline CDR1 is GTSNPN and CDR2 SVGIG (reference sequence). The CDR3 length is 14 residues. Trimming shortened V by 4 bases and J by 5 bases, and 12 bases separated the two germline ends. CDR3 in DNA: TGTGCCTGGAAGGGCAGGTCGGATAATTCACCCCTCCACTTT. Amino acids: CAWKGRSDNSPLHF.

The CDR3 DNA is TGTGCCAGCAAACCCCGGGACACCCTGGGCGAGCAGTACTTC. Its protein is CASKPRDTLGEQYF. The chain uses TRBV10-3 and TRBJ2-7; maybe TRBD1 (6 bases). Germline V CDR1 and CDR2: ENHRY, SYGVKD. The CDR3 runs 14 residues. Trimming took off 10 bases at V and 6 bases at J, with 22 bases between the two ends.

V usage is TRBV27 and J usage is TRBJ2-1; 8 nucleotides agree with TRBD2. This CDR3 has 15 amino acids. V was clipped by 5 bases and J by 9 bases; unmatched bases: 12. In germline, CDR1 is MNHEY, CDR2 SMNVEV (reference sequence). The CDR3 spells CASSLSGLSGGEQFF. Written as DNA, the CDR3 is TGTGCCAGCAGTCTCTCCGGGCTCAGCGGGGGTGAGCAGTTCTTC.

This clone appeared a few times. The rearrangement links TRBV29-1 to TRBJ2-7, with D possibly called TRBD1 or TRBD2 (5 bases each). The CDR3 spans 16 residues. From germline, CDR1 is SQVTM and CDR2 ANQGSEA. V was trimmed by 5 bases and J by 0 bases, leaving 20 bases between them. DNA for the CDR3: TGCAGCGTTCAGCCTTATTCCGGGACGGGCTCCTACGAGCAGTACTTC. Translation gives CSVQPYSGTGSYEQYF.

This clone was seen more than once but under ten times. The CDR3 here is CSASSGAGTEAFF. CDR3 sequence (DNA): TGCAGTGCTAGTTCCGGGGCGGGCACTGAAGCTTTCTTT. The chain has TRBV20-1 and TRBJ1-1, with D maybe TRBD1 (5 bases). Between the trimmed V and J ends, which lost 3 bases and 4 bases, there was a span of 12 bases. The germline CDR1 and CDR2 sequences are DFQATT and SNEGSKA (reference sequence). This CDR3 has 13 residues.

This chain links TRBV7-9 with TRBJ1-5; D possibly corresponds to TRBD1 (5 bases). V was clipped by 4 bases and J by 3 bases, with 10 bases between them. The CDR3 contains 14 residues. Germline CDR1 is SEHNR and CDR2 is FQNEAQ (reference sequence). CDR3 sequence (DNA): TGTGCCAGCAGCTCCGACAGAACCAATCAGCCCCAGCATTTT. This gives the protein CASSSDRTNQPQHF.

This chain joins TRBV7-9 and TRBJ1-2, with D possibly TRBD1 on 6 matching bases. Germline lookup yields CDR1 SEHNR and CDR2 FQNEAQ (reference sequence). The germline V and J ends were trimmed by 5 bases and 8 bases, with 18 bases remaining between them. The CDR3 contains 14 residues. In DNA form, the CDR3 reads TGTGCCAGCAGCCCGGGAACAGGGAGGGGCGGCTACACCTTC. Amino acid sequence: CASSPGTGRGGYTF.

The CDR3 sequence: CASSPGISNYGYTF. DNA of the CDR3: TGTGCCAGCTCACCAGGGATCTCCAACTATGGCTACACCTTC. The chain recombines TRBV18 with TRBJ1-2; D is ambiguous. CDR1 and CDR2 (germline): KGHSH, LQKENI. This CDR3 spans 14 amino acids. Trimming shortened V by 2 bases and J by 2 bases, and 9 bases separated the two germline ends.

The rearrangement joins TRBV28 to TRBJ1-1, with 7 bases lining up with TRBD1. J lost 0 bases, V lost 2 bases, and 9 bases had no gene match. The CDR3 extends over 17 amino acids. Per germline, CDR1 MDHEN and CDR2 SYDVKM. The CDR3 DNA follows: TGTGCCAGCAGTTTAAACAGGGGTAAAATATTGAACACTGAAGCTTTCTTT. Encoded protein: CASSLNRGKILNTEAFF.

CDR3 region: CASSPGQLTTNEKLFF. CDR3 DNA: TGTGCCAGCAGCCCGGGACAGCTGACAACTAATGAAAAACTGTTTTTT. This chain links TRBV11-2 with TRBJ1-4; 7 bases line up with TRBD1. The CDR3 consists of 16 residues. V lost 5 bases and J lost 0; bases outside the gene matches: 6. Germline V lookup: CDR1 SGHAT, CDR2 FQNNGV.

This clone was detected only once. This sequence joins TRBV14 and TRBJ1-1; D may be TRBD1 (5 bases). There are 15 residues in the CDR3. V was clipped by 2 bases and J by 4 bases, with 14 bases between them. Looked up from germline, CDR1 is SGHDN and CDR2 is FVKESK. The CDR3 spells CASSQSGTKGTEAFF. CDR3 sequence (DNA): TGTGCCAGCAGCCAATCGGGGACTAAGGGCACTGAAGCTTTCTTT.

The chain uses TRBV7-8 and TRBJ1-1; 8 nucleotides match TRBD1. Germline lookup yields CDR1 SGHVS and CDR2 FQNEAQ. With 5 bases clipped from V and 8 bases from J, the junction kept 4 bases outside the gene matches. The CDR3 contains 12 residues. Here the CDR3 reads CASSLRTGEAFF. The CDR3 DNA sequence: TGTGCCAGCAGCCTAAGGACAGGGGAAGCTTTCTTT.

The V gene is TRBV28, the J gene TRBJ1-4; 8 positions match TRBD1. CDR1 is MDHEN, CDR2 SYDVKM, per germline. The V gene end was trimmed by 7 bases and the J gene end by 2 bases; junction bases not matched to a gene: 9. This CDR3 has 16 residues. This CDR3 is CASTQTGATTNEKLFF. The CDR3 nucleotides read TGTGCCAGCACCCAGACAGGGGCCACGACTAATGAAAAACTGTTTTTT. The variable domain in full, with the rest retrieved from reference TRBV28 and TRBJ1-4, is DVKVTQSSRYLVKRTGEKVFLECVQDMDHENMFWYRQDPGLGLRLIYFSYDVKMKEKGDIPEGYSVSREKKERFSLILESASTNQTSMYLCASTQTGATTNEKLFFGSGTQLSVL.

This clone came up once. The chain recombines TRBV3-1 (or the pseudogene TRBV3-2) with TRBJ2-5; D is uncertain. The CDR3 has 11 amino acids. The ends were cut back, 4 bases at V and 3 bases at J, with 3 bases in the middle. The germline gives CDR1 LGHDT, CDR2 YNNKEL (reference sequence). The CDR3 sequence is CASSPKETQYF. In DNA, the CDR3 is TGTGCCAGCAGCCCCAAAGAGACCCAGTACTTC.

The CDR3 DNA is TGTGCCAGCAGCTTAGAGGAGGGGGCGATCACTGAAGCTTTCTTT. As protein: CASSLEEGAITEAFF. This sequence joins TRBV7-2 and TRBJ1-1; 7 nucleotides line up with TRBD1. Germline V gene sequence: CDR1 SGHTA, CDR2 FQGNSA. Losses at the gene ends were 1 base for V and 4 bases for J; bases not matched to a gene: 6. This CDR3 contains 15 residues.

V and J are TRBV27 and TRBJ1-5, with 9 bases lining up with TRBD1. The CDR3 runs to 18 residues. In germline, CDR1 is MNHEY, CDR2 SMNVEV (reference sequence). Trimming removed 0 bases from V and 5 bases from J; junction bases left unmatched: 11. CDR3: CASSLSDPGQGFDQPQHF. As DNA, the CDR3 is TGTGCCAGCAGTTTATCCGACCCGGGACAGGGTTTTGATCAGCCCCAGCATTTT.

This clone occurred a few times. The rearrangement uses TRBV6-2 or TRBV6-3 and TRBJ1-1, with 8 bases matching TRBD1. The ends lost 2 bases at V and 4 bases at J; junction bases unmatched: 3. CDR1 MNHEY and CDR2 SVGEGT come from the germline V gene. This CDR3 is built from 14 residues. CDR3 sequence reads: CASSYGDRGTEAFF. The CDR3 DNA reads as TGTGCCAGCAGTTACGGAGACAGGGGCACTGAAGCTTTCTTT.

The CDR3, as DNA: TGTGCCAGCAGTAGGGACATCTATTCACCCCTCCACTTT. The encoded protein is CASSRDIYSPLHF. The rearrangement links TRBV2 to TRBJ1-6; D is perhaps TRBD1 (6 bases). Trimming took off 5 bases at V and 8 bases at J, with 10 bases between the two ends. The CDR3 is made up of 13 amino acids. Germline CDR1 and CDR2: SNHLY and FYNNEI.

This chain links TRBV7-9 with TRBJ2-2; D is undetermined. Germline V lookup: CDR1 SEHNR, CDR2 FQNEAQ (reference sequence). Trimming cost V 2 bases and J 4 bases, with 5 bases left between them. The CDR3 runs 13 residues. The CDR3 nucleotides are TGTGCCAGCAGCTTAAGAGCCACCGGGGAGCTGTTTTTT. Amino acid sequence: CASSLRATGELFF.

V usage is TRBV5-4 and J usage is TRBJ1-5; D is unclear. Trimming cost V 0 bases and J 2 bases, with 6 bases left between them. The V gene's germline CDR1 is SGHNT and CDR2 YYREEE (reference sequence). The CDR3 spans 14 residues. CDR3 DNA sequence: TGTGCCAGCAGCTTGGGGGGAGGCAATCAGCCCCAGCATTTT. It is translated as CASSLGGGNQPQHF.

The genes are TRBV2 and TRBJ2-3, with no clear D. The CDR3 length is 12 residues. V was clipped by 4 bases and J by 5 bases, with 7 bases between them. Germline CDR1 is SNHLY and CDR2 is FYNNEI. The CDR3 is CASSVSGDTQYF. DNA for the CDR3: TGTGCCAGCAGTGTGTCGGGAGATACGCAGTATTTT. Drawing the rest from reference TRBV2 and TRBJ2-3, the complete variable domain is EPEVTQTPSHQVTQMGQEVILRCVPISNHLYFYWYRQILGQKVEFLVSFYNNEISEKSEIFDDQFSVERPDGSNFTLKIRSTKLEDSAMYFCASSVSGDTQYFGPGTRLTVL.

V gene TRBV7-9 combines with J gene TRBJ2-3, with 11 nucleotides matching TRBD2. Germline trimming cut 3 bases from V and 3 bases from J; bases unmatched to any gene: 5. Per germline, CDR1 SEHNR and CDR2 FQNEAQ (reference sequence). CDR3 length equals 16 residues. CDR3 nucleotides: TGTGCCAGCAGCTTCTTCGCTAGCGGGGGGACAGATACGCAGTATTTT. Translation: CASSFFASGGTDTQYF. Full variable domain (outside the CDR3, taken from reference TRBV7-9 and TRBJ2-3): DTGVSQNPRHKITKRGQNVTFRCDPISEHNRLYWYRQTLGQGPEFLTYFQNEAQLEKSRLLSDRFSAERPKGSFSTLEIQRTEQGDSAMYLCASSFFASGGTDTQYFGPGTRLTVL.

The chain recombines TRBV6-5 with TRBJ1-5, with 7 bases aligning to TRBD1. Germline assignment: CDR1 MNHEY and CDR2 SVGAGI. Trimming took 0 bases from V and 4 from J; bases not matched to a gene: 3. The CDR3 extends over 15 amino acids. The CDR3 here is CASSYSRGRNQPQHF. The CDR3 DNA reads as TGTGCCAGCAGTTACTCGAGGGGGCGGAATCAGCCCCAGCATTTT.

This chain uses TRBV19 with TRBJ1-6; 9 nucleotides agree with TRBD1. J lost 3 bases, V lost 7 bases, and 13 bases had no gene match. CDR1 is LNHDA and CDR2 is SQIVND in the germline V gene (reference sequence). The CDR3 runs to 18 residues. The CDR3 loop is CASTRRPGTGYYNSPLHF. CDR3 coding DNA: TGTGCCAGTACCCGACGCCCCGGGACAGGGTACTATAATTCACCCCTCCACTTT. The full variable domain, completed using reference TRBV19 and TRBJ1-6, is DGGITQSPKYLFRKEGQNVTLSCEQNLNHDAMYWYRQDPGQGLRLIYYSQIVNDFQKGDIAEGYSVSREKKESFPLTVTSAQKNPTAFYLCASTRRPGTGYYNSPLHFGNGTRLTVT.

The chain links TRBV19 to TRBJ2-3, with a tentative D call TRBD2 (7 bases). The CDR3 runs 18 residues. The germline V gene has CDR1 LNHDA and CDR2 SQIVND (reference sequence). V was shortened by 4 bases and J by 1 base, with 21 bases between the two germline ends. The CDR3 coding sequence is TGTGCCAGTAGTACCGGGGCTGCGCGGGGGCCCCGCACAGATACGCAGTATTTT. Translated, it gives CASSTGAARGPRTDTQYF.